One sample yielded the 23 T cell receptor beta chains listed below, sequenced in a study of blood T cell repertoires in COVID-19. Using immunoSEQ multiplex PCR, the repertoire was profiled, and TCRdb retains in-frame clones only, with some absent. The sample shows about 130,000 clones, about 89% of them seen only once. The sample comprised peripheral blood. These TCRs come from a man in his sixties with COVID-19, enrolled during active disease.

The rearrangement joins TRBV28 to TRBJ2-7; 8 bases are shared with TRBD1. Germline V lookup: CDR1 MDHEN, CDR2 SYDVKM. This CDR3 is built from 13 residues. V was clipped by 8 bases and J by 2 bases; unmatched bases: 5. This CDR3 is CASVRQGPYEQYF. CDR3 bases: TGTGCCAGCGTGAGACAGGGGCCCTACGAGCAGTACTTC. Together with reference TRBV28 and TRBJ2-7, the CDR3 gives the full variable domain: DVKVTQSSRYLVKRTGEKVFLECVQDMDHENMFWYRQDPGLGLRLIYFSYDVKMKEKGDIPEGYSVSREKKERFSLILESASTNQTSMYLCASVRQGPYEQYFGPGTRLTVT.

This chain links TRBV13 with TRBJ2-3; the match to TRBD1 covers 8 bases. The CDR3 extends over 15 amino acids. Per the germline V gene, CDR1 is PRHDT and CDR2 is FYEKMQ (reference sequence). With V trimmed by 6 bases and J by 1 base, 6 bases remained unmatched. CDR3 coding DNA: TGTGCCAGCAGTTTTGGACAGGGTGGCACAGATACGCAGTATTTT. Protein product: CASSFGQGGTDTQYF.

The chain has TRBV5-6 and TRBJ2-1; D uncertain. This CDR3 region has 11 residues. Germline CDR1 and CDR2: SGHDT and YYEEEE. Deletions cut 1 base from V and 11 bases from J, with 7 bases between. CDR3 in DNA: TGTGCCAGCAGCTTGAAGAGTAAGCAGTTCTTC. It encodes CASSLKSKQFF.

The CDR3 region is CASSPLFGANTEAFF. Written as DNA, the CDR3 is TGTGCCAGCAGCCCGCTATTTGGGGCGAACACTGAAGCTTTCTTT. The V and J genes are TRBV7-2 and TRBJ1-1; D possibly corresponds to TRBD1 (5 bases). Germline V gene lookup returns CDR1 SGHTA and CDR2 FQGNSA. The CDR3 contains 15 residues. The V end lost 5 bases, the J end lost 1 base, and 14 bases lay between the germline ends.

This clone was seen a single time. The chain uses TRBV23-1 and TRBJ1-1; D ambiguous. TRBV23-1 is marked as an open reading frame, function uncertain. Trimming removed 9 bases from V and 1 base from J, with 12 bases in between. The CDR3 has 13 residues. In DNA, the CDR3 is TGCGCCAGAGGTGGCGGGGAGAACACTGAAGCTTTCTTT. Translation: CARGGGENTEAFF.

V gene TRBV19 combines with J gene TRBJ2-5, with D tentatively TRBD1 (5 bases). V gave up 3 bases and J gave up 0 bases, with 17 bases separating them. The CDR3 runs to 17 residues. Germline loops: CDR1 LNHDA, CDR2 SQIVND (reference sequence). The CDR3 loop reads CASSIQFGSGYQETQYF. CDR3 nucleotides: TGTGCCAGTAGTATTCAATTTGGTTCAGGGTACCAAGAGACCCAGTACTTC.

The chain couples TRBV5-1 to TRBJ1-1; 8 nucleotides agree with TRBD1. After removal of 3 bases from V and 4 bases from J, the junction contained 5 bases not matched to a gene. Germline CDR1 is SGHRS and CDR2 is YFSETQ. CDR3 size: 14 residues. The CDR3 here is CASSSRTGFTEAFF. CDR3 nucleotides: TGCGCCAGCAGCTCGCGGACAGGGTTCACTGAAGCTTTCTTT.

The chain recombines TRBV25-1 with TRBJ1-1; 7 bases align to TRBD1. The CDR3 spans 13 residues. CDR1 is MGHDK, CDR2 SYGVNS, per germline. The trim removed 6 bases at V and 5 bases at J, leaving 6 bases unmatched. This CDR3 is CASREKQGTEAFF. The CDR3 DNA is TGTGCCAGCAGAGAAAAACAGGGGACTGAAGCTTTCTTT.

This sequence joins TRBV2 and TRBJ1-6; no clear D gene. Trimming shortened V by 3 bases and J by 9 bases, and 3 bases separated the two germline ends. The CDR3 totals 11 residues. The germline gives CDR1 SNHLY, CDR2 FYNNEI. CDR3 residues: CASSEASPLHF. In nucleotides, the CDR3 is TGTGCCAGCAGTGAGGCTTCACCCCTCCACTTT.

This clone occurred a few times. The rearrangement uses TRBV27 and TRBJ2-1; 8 bases match TRBD1. The V segment lost 4 bases and the J segment 7 bases; nucleotides outside the gene matches: 0. The CDR3 spans 12 residues. CDR1 and CDR2 from the germline V gene are MNHEY and SMNVEV (reference sequence). Written as DNA, the CDR3 is TGTGCCAGCAGTTGGACAGGGAATGAGCAGTTCTTC. It encodes CASSWTGNEQFF.

The rearrangement links TRBV3-1 (or the pseudogene TRBV3-2) to TRBJ2-3; no reliable D call. V lost 0 bases to trimming and J lost 3 bases, with 10 bases between them. Germline values: CDR1 LGHDT, CDR2 YNNKEL (reference sequence). CDR3 length: 15 residues. CDR3 amino acids: CASSQDSSLTDTQYF. The CDR3 bases are TGTGCCAGCAGCCAAGATTCCTCTCTGACAGATACGCAGTATTTT.

In DNA, the CDR3 is TGTGCCAGCAGTCTACTAGCGGGGAAATCAGATACGCAGTATTTT. Translating gives CASSLLAGKSDTQYF. This chain joins TRBV27 and TRBJ2-3; 10 bases are shared with TRBD2. CDR3 size: 15 residues. Germline CDR1 reads MNHEY; CDR2 reads SMNVEV (reference sequence). Trimming removed 5 bases from V and 4 bases from J; junction bases left unmatched: 6.

The chain employs TRBV27 and TRBJ1-1; TRBD1 agrees at 8 bases. Germline CDR1 MNHEY, CDR2 SMNVEV (reference sequence). With V trimmed by 5 bases and J by 4 bases, 9 bases remained unmatched. This CDR3 region has 15 residues. CDR3 in amino acids: CASSARARGRTEAFF. The CDR3 coding sequence is TGTGCCAGCAGTGCTAGGGCCAGGGGGCGCACTGAAGCTTTCTTT.

The J gene is TRBJ2-7, the V gene TRBV5-1, with 7 bases matching TRBD1. V trimming: 5 bases; J trimming: 2 bases; junction bases outside the gene matches: 10. The CDR3 has 15 residues. Germline values: CDR1 SGHRS, CDR2 YFSETQ. The CDR3 DNA sequence: TGCGCCAGCAGGTTCGAAGGACAGGCAGCCTACGAGCAGTACTTC. Translation gives CASRFEGQAAYEQYF.

The J gene is TRBJ2-5, the V gene TRBV5-1, with 7 bases matching TRBD1. Germline V gene sequence: CDR1 SGHRS, CDR2 YFSETQ. The ends lost 3 bases at V and 5 bases at J; junction bases unmatched: 7. The CDR3 has 14 amino acids. The CDR3 loop reads CASSSQGTGETQYF. CDR3 nucleotides: TGCGCCAGCAGCTCACAGGGGACGGGGGAGACCCAGTACTTC. Supplemented by reference TRBV5-1 and TRBJ2-5, the full variable domain reads KAGVTQTPRYLIKTRGQQVTLSCSPISGHRSVSWYQQTPGQGLQFLFEYFSETQRNKGNFPGRFSGRQFSNSRSEMNVSTLELGDSALYLCASSSQGTGETQYFGPGTRLLVL.

J is TRBJ2-7 and V is TRBV27; D unresolved. The germline V gene has CDR1 MNHEY and CDR2 SMNVEV (reference sequence). This CDR3 is built from 14 residues. V was cut by 2 bases and J by 0 bases, with 8 bases left in between. CDR3: CASSLTVFSYEQYF. CDR3 DNA sequence: TGTGCCAGCAGTTTAACAGTATTCTCCTACGAGCAGTACTTC.

The chain uses TRBV7-8 and TRBJ1-5, with 7 bases fitting TRBD1. Germline values: CDR1 SGHVS, CDR2 FQNEAQ. The CDR3 has 19 residues. V lost 4 bases and J lost 3; bases outside the gene matches: 18. The CDR3 loop is CASSSSAAGGPGNNQPQHF. CDR3 sequence (DNA): TGTGCCAGCAGCTCCTCGGCGGCAGGGGGACCAGGGAACAATCAGCCCCAGCATTTT.

This sequence joins TRBV7-3 and TRBJ1-1, with D uncertain. The germline gives CDR1 SGHTA, CDR2 FQGTGA. This CDR3 is built from 13 residues. V gave up 4 bases and J gave up 4 bases, with 10 bases separating them. CDR3 DNA sequence: TGTGCCAGCAGCTCCTCGGCGGGCACTGAAGCTTTCTTT. This gives the protein CASSSSAGTEAFF. Complete variable domain (other parts from reference TRBV7-3 and TRBJ1-1): GAGVSQTPSNKVTEKGKYVELRCDPISGHTALYWYRQSLGQGPEFLIYFQGTGAADDSGLPNDRFFAVRPEGSVSTLKIQRTERGDSAVYLCASSSSAGTEAFFGQGTRLTVV.

The chain couples TRBV7-3 to TRBJ1-6, with D possibly matching TRBD1 (6 bases). Germline CDR1 SGHTA, CDR2 FQGTGA. The CDR3 is made up of 13 amino acids. Trimming removed 5 bases from V and 8 bases from J, with 10 bases in between. The CDR3 is CASSQGGDSPLHF. Here the CDR3 DNA reads TGTGCCAGCAGCCAAGGGGGAGATTCACCCCTCCACTTT.

The chain couples TRBV5-6 to TRBJ1-5; TRBD1 matches 9 bases. Germline loops: CDR1 SGHDT, CDR2 YYEEEE. The CDR3 totals 16 residues. V lost 4 bases to trimming and J lost 5 bases; unmatched junction nucleotides: 10. DNA of the CDR3: TGTGCCAGCAGCGGGACCGGGACAGGGAACTATCAGCCCCAGCATTTT. This gives the protein CASSGTGTGNYQPQHF.

J is TRBJ1-3 and V is TRBV9; D ambiguous. The germline V gene has CDR1 SGDLS and CDR2 YYNGEE. This CDR3 contains 17 residues. Trimming stripped 0 bases from V and 4 bases from J, with 17 bases between. The CDR3 DNA is TGTGCCAGCAGCGTAGTGCCCCCCAACCAGTCCGGAAACACCATATATTTT. This codes for CASSVVPPNQSGNTIYF.

The rearrangement joins TRBV7-3 to TRBJ1-4; TRBD1 matches at 8 bases. Per the germline V gene, CDR1 is SGHTA and CDR2 is FQGTGA. V lost 1 base, J lost 0 bases, and 19 bases stayed unmatched. CDR3 length: 22 amino acids. The chain's CDR3 is CASSLIGQGPNAIRATNEKLFF. Here the CDR3 DNA reads TGTGCCAGCAGCTTAATTGGACAGGGTCCCAACGCAATTCGTGCAACTAATGAAAAACTGTTTTTT. Variable domain in full (rest from reference TRBV7-3 and TRBJ1-4): GAGVSQTPSNKVTEKGKYVELRCDPISGHTALYWYRQSLGQGPEFLIYFQGTGAADDSGLPNDRFFAVRPEGSVSTLKIQRTERGDSAVYLCASSLIGQGPNAIRATNEKLFFGSGTQLSVL.

Only one count was recorded for this clone. This rearrangement joins TRBV4-1 to TRBJ2-5, with 11 bases that match TRBD2. This CDR3 has 16 residues. J gave up 2 bases and V 1 base, and 3 bases lay outside the gene matches. Per germline, CDR1 MGHRA and CDR2 YSYEKL. The CDR3: CASSQGGTSGQETQYF. The DNA for the CDR3 is TGCGCCAGCAGCCAAGGGGGGACTAGCGGACAAGAGACCCAGTACTTC.